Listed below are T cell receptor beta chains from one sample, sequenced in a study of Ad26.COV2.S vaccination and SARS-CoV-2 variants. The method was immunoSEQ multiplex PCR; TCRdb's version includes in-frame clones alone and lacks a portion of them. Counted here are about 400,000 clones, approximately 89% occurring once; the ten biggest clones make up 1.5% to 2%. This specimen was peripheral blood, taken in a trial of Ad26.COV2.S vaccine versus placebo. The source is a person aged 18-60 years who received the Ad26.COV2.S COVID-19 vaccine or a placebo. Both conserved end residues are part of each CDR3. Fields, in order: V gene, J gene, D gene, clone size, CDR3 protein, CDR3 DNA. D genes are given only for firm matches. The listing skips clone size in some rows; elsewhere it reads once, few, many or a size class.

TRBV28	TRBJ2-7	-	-	CASSLSEAYEQYF	TGTGCCAGCAGCCTTAGCGAAGCCTACGAGCAGTACTTC
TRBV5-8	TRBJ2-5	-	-	CASSLKGGETQYF	TGTGCCAGCAGCTTGAAGGGTGGGGAGACCCAGTACTTC
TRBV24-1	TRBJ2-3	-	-	CATSDRGRTDTQYF	TGTGCCACCAGTGATCGCGGCCGCACAGATACGCAGTATTTT
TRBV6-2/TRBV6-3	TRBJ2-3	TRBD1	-	CASRPTGGNTDTQYF	TGTGCCAGCAGGCCTACAGGGGGAAACACAGATACGCAGTATTTT
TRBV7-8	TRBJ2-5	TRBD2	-	CASNLAGQETQYF	TGTGCCAGCAACCTAGCGGGGCAAGAGACCCAGTACTTC
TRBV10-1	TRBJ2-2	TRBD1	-	CASQGGRGRTGELFF	TGCGCCAGCCAAGGGGGCAGGGGTCGAACCGGGGAGCTGTTTTTT
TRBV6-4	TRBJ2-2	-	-	CASSDSGGTGELFF	TGTGCCAGCAGTGACTCAGGGGGGACCGGGGAGCTGTTTTTT
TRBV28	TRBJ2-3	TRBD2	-	CASSFPWTSGRRTDTQYF	TGTGCCAGCAGTTTCCCCTGGACTAGCGGGAGACGAACAGATACGCAGTATTTT
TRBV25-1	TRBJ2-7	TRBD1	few	CASSEYDRGEQYF	TGTGCCAGCAGTGAATACGACAGGGGCGAGCAGTACTTC
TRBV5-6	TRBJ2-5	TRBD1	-	CASSLGTGTGGETQYF	TGTGCCAGCAGCTTGGGAACCGGGACAGGGGGGGAGACCCAGTACTTC
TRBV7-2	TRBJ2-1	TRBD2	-	CASSLGLAVEQFF	TGTGCCAGCAGCTTGGGACTAGCGGTTGAGCAGTTCTTC
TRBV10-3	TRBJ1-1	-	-	CAISELGRGEAFF	TGTGCCATCAGTGAGTTAGGACGGGGAGAAGCTTTCTTT
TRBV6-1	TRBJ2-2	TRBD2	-	CASSVTSGSGSGELFF	TGTGCCAGCAGTGTCACTAGCGGGAGTGGGTCCGGGGAGCTGTTTTTT
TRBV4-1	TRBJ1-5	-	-	CASSQVAGTLGEPQHF	TGCGCCAGCAGCCAGGTTGCGGGCACTCTGGGGGAGCCCCAGCATTTT
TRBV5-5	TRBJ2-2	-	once	CASSTVRGGTGELFF	TGTGCCAGCAGCACCGTCCGGGGAGGCACCGGGGAGCTGTTTTTT
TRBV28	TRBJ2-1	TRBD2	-	CASSYGWGSAGDEQFF	TGTGCCAGCAGCTACGGCTGGGGTTCGGCGGGAGATGAGCAGTTCTTC
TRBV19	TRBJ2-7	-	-	CASSIGPSYEQYF	TGTGCCAGTAGCATAGGGCCTTCCTACGAGCAGTACTTC
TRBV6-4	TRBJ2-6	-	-	CASSLTLGPANVLTF	TGTGCCAGCAGTCTAACCCTCGGGCCCGCCAACGTCCTGACTTTC